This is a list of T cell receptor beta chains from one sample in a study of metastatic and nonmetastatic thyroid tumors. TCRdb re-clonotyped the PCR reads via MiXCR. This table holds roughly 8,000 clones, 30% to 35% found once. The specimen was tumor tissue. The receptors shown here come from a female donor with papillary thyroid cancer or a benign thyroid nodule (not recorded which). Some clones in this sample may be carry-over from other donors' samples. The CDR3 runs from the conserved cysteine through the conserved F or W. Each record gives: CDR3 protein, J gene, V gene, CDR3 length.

CDR3 protein: CATSVRDTMNTEAFF
J gene: TRBJ1-1
V gene: TRBV6-1
CDR3 length: 15

CDR3 protein: CASSLRGVGRGFYEQYF
J gene: TRBJ2-7
V gene: TRBV12-3/TRBV12-4
CDR3 length: 17

CDR3 protein: CASSYFGWGRRSYNEQFF
J gene: TRBJ2-1
V gene: TRBV6-5
CDR3 length: 18

CDR3 protein: CASSVEGASGRTGYEQFF
J gene: TRBJ2-1
V gene: TRBV9
CDR3 length: 18

CDR3 protein: CASSLKRETYNGQFF
J gene: TRBJ2-1
V gene: TRBV27
CDR3 length: 15

CDR3 protein: CASSQDRSGGGYEQYF
J gene: TRBJ2-7
V gene: TRBV4-3
CDR3 length: 16

CDR3 protein: CASSKGDTEAFF
J gene: TRBJ1-1
V gene: TRBV19
CDR3 length: 12

CDR3 protein: CASSLGGGTEGQYF
J gene: TRBJ2-3
V gene: TRBV11-2
CDR3 length: 14

CDR3 protein: CASSSYSGRRYEQFF
J gene: TRBJ2-1
V gene: TRBV12-3/TRBV12-4
CDR3 length: 15

CDR3 protein: CASSLVVDGQYF
J gene: TRBJ2-7
V gene: TRBV7-8
CDR3 length: 12

CDR3 protein: CASSLGGVLASYEQYF
J gene: TRBJ2-7
V gene: TRBV2
CDR3 length: 16

CDR3 protein: CASSTGSNEQFF
J gene: TRBJ2-1
V gene: TRBV9
CDR3 length: 12

CDR3 protein: CASSESPGPLYEQYF
J gene: TRBJ2-7
V gene: TRBV2
CDR3 length: 15

CDR3 protein: CASSMVNTGELFF
J gene: TRBJ2-2
V gene: TRBV19
CDR3 length: 13

CDR3 protein: CSVAGTALDGYTF
J gene: TRBJ1-2
V gene: TRBV29-1
CDR3 length: 13

CDR3 protein: CASSFGGAGANVLTF
J gene: TRBJ2-6
V gene: TRBV27
CDR3 length: 15

CDR3 protein: CATSDLRAGGTEQYF
J gene: TRBJ2-7
V gene: TRBV24-1
CDR3 length: 15

CDR3 protein: CASSTGLADYEQYF
J gene: TRBJ2-7
V gene: TRBV2
CDR3 length: 14